The rows below give T cell receptor beta chains drawn from one sample of a study of T cell repertoires in ileal Crohn's disease. Here immunoSEQ multiplex PCR was the method, and the copy in TCRdb shows in-frame clones only, minus some. Altogether 13,000 to 15,000 clones are present, under 80% being singletons, with the ten largest covering around 13%. Sample: ileal tissue. These receptors were obtained from an adult with Crohn's disease. Each CDR3 is given with its conserved first and last residue. The D gene is left open where the match is weak. Clone sizes are given selectively: once, few, many, or a class where the clone is expanded.

D	V	size	J	DNA	CDR3
NA	TRBV4-1	NA	TRBJ2-7	TGCGCCAGCAGCCATAATCCGGGGGGCACCTCCTACGAGCAGTACTTC	CASSHNPGGTSYEQYF
TRBD1	TRBV29-1	NA	TRBJ1-2	TGCAGCGTTTGGGACAGTAGAAACTATGGCTACACCTTC	CSVWDSRNYGYTF
NA	TRBV7-9	NA	TRBJ2-5	TGTGCCAGCAGGGGCCCGGCGGGGACCCAGTACTTC	CASRGPAGTQYF
NA	TRBV11-2	NA	TRBJ1-5	TGTGCCAGCAGCTTACAGCTTGATCAGCCCCAGCATTTT	CASSLQLDQPQHF
NA	TRBV6-6	NA	TRBJ1-2	TGTGCCAGCAGTCACTACCTGAACAGGGAGTATGGCTACACCTTC	CASSHYLNREYGYTF
NA	TRBV7-6	NA	TRBJ2-2	TGTGCCAGCAGCCGAGGGGCCACCGGGGAGCTGTTTTTT	CASSRGATGELFF
TRBD1	TRBV6-5	NA	TRBJ1-3	TGTGCCAGCAGTTACGGACAGGGGCTGGGAAACACCATATATTTT	CASSYGQGLGNTIYF
NA	TRBV19	NA	TRBJ1-6	TGTGCCAGTAGTGAATCGACCGGGAATCATTCACCCCTCCACTTT	CASSESTGNHSPLHF
NA	TRBV2	NA	TRBJ1-5	TGTGCCAGCAGTGTCAGGCGAGAGGGCAATCAGCCCCAGCATTTT	CASSVRREGNQPQHF
TRBD2	TRBV6-1	once	TRBJ2-5	TGTGCCAGCAATACTTATAGCGGGGGGCAAGAGACCCAGTACTTC	CASNTYSGGQETQYF
NA	TRBV30	NA	TRBJ1-2	TGTACCTGGAGTGTACTTAGGAGGGGTGGCTACACCTTC	CTWSVLRRGGYTF
NA	TRBV2	NA	TRBJ1-5	TGTGCCAGCAGACGCGCGGAAGACCTTCAGCCCCAGCATTTT	CASRRAEDLQPQHF
TRBD1	TRBV6-1	NA	TRBJ1-2	TGTGCCAGCAGTGACCGGGACAGGGAAAAGCACTATGGCTACACCTTC	CASSDRDREKHYGYTF
NA	TRBV19	NA	TRBJ2-2	TGTGCCAGTAGTATGGGAGATCCCGGGGAGCTGTTTTTT	CASSMGDPGELFF
TRBD1	TRBV10-1	NA	TRBJ1-3	TGCGCCAGCTTCGGGACAGGGCCCTCTGGAAACACCATATATTTT	CASFGTGPSGNTIYF
NA	TRBV19	NA	TRBJ1-6	TGTGCCAGTAGTTACCGCGTAGGTGATAATTCACCCCTCCACTTT	CASSYRVGDNSPLHF
TRBD2	TRBV5-4	once	TRBJ2-7	TGTGCCAGCAGCGAAGACGGGACTAGCGGGTACGAGCAGTACTTC	CASSEDGTSGYEQYF
TRBD1	TRBV25-1	NA	TRBJ2-5	TGTGCCAGCAGCCCTTATTCCGGGACAGGGCAGGAAGAGACCCAGTACTTC	CASSPYSGTGQEETQYF
NA	TRBV18	NA	TRBJ1-6	TGTGCCAGCTCTCCCGGGACGGATAATTCACCCCTCCACTTT	CASSPGTDNSPLHF
NA	TRBV6-6	NA	TRBJ2-7	TGTGCCAGCAGTTACAAGGGCTTCATCTACGAGCAGTACTTC	CASSYKGFIYEQYF
TRBD1	TRBV11-2	NA	TRBJ1-2	TGTGCCAGCAGCTCCCGGGGACAGGGGGATGGCTACACCTTC	CASSSRGQGDGYTF
TRBD1	TRBV4-1	NA	TRBJ2-5	TGCGCCAGCAGCCAAGATGGACAGGTTGAACAAGAGACCCAGTACTTC	CASSQDGQVEQETQYF
NA	TRBV5-1	NA	TRBJ1-4	TGCGCCAGCAGCTTGGCCACTCAGGGTCGGATAGAAAAACTGTTTTTT	CASSLATQGRIEKLFF
NA	TRBV5-5	NA	TRBJ1-2	TGTGCCAGCAGCTTGGAACAGCTGCCTTATGGCTACACCTTC	CASSLEQLPYGYTF
TRBD2	TRBV9	NA	TRBJ2-5	TGTGCCAGCAGCCCAGGACTAGCGGGTGAGACCCAGTACTTC	CASSPGLAGETQYF
TRBD2	TRBV6-4	few	TRBJ2-3	TGTGCCAGCAGTGACTCTAGCGGGGGGGCAGATACGCAGTATTTT	CASSDSSGGADTQYF
NA	TRBV30	NA	TRBJ1-1	TGTGCCTGGAGTCCCACCCGGAAAATCTCGAACACTGAAGCTTTCTTT	CAWSPTRKISNTEAFF
TRBD2	TRBV5-4	NA	TRBJ2-7	TGTGCCAGCAGCTCCGGGACTAGCGACGCCTACGAGCAGTACTTC	CASSSGTSDAYEQYF
NA	TRBV12-5	few	TRBJ1-4	TGTGCTAGTGGTACAAGGGGGGAAACTAATGAAAAACTGTTTTTT	CASGTRGETNEKLFF
TRBD2	TRBV11-2	NA	TRBJ2-4	TGTGCCAGCAGCTTACGACTAGCGGGGCCAAACTTC	CASSLRLAGPNF
TRBD1	TRBV7-2	few	TRBJ2-3	TGTGCCAGCACCGAGGGGACAGGGATCACAGATACGCAGTATTTT	CASTEGTGITDTQYF
TRBD1	TRBV6-6	NA	TRBJ1-1	TGTGCCAGCAGTTACGGCCTGGGCAGGGGGGCCACTGAAGCTTTCTTT	CASSYGLGRGATEAFF
NA	TRBV5-6	NA	TRBJ2-5	TGTGCCAGCAGCCCCCACAGATTAGAGACCCAGTACTTC	CASSPHRLETQYF
NA	TRBV2	NA	TRBJ2-1	TGTGCCGGCAATCCTCGGACGGGCTCCAATGAGCAGTTCTTC	CAGNPRTGSNEQFF
NA	TRBV15	NA	TRBJ1-3	TGTGCCACCAGCAGAGCTCCAGGGAGAGGAAACACCATATATTTT	CATSRAPGRGNTIYF
TRBD2	TRBV9	NA	TRBJ2-1	TGTGCCAGCAACCTTATAGCGGGGGCCTTTAATAATGAGCAGTTCTTC	CASNLIAGAFNNEQFF
TRBD2	TRBV6-4	NA	TRBJ2-1	TGTGCCAGCAGCGATTCCAGCGGGGAGGCGGATGAGCAGTTCTTC	CASSDSSGEADEQFF
NA	TRBV11-2	NA	TRBJ2-2	TGTGCCAGCAGCTTAGACGGGAGCGACACCGGGGAGCTGTTTTTT	CASSLDGSDTGELFF